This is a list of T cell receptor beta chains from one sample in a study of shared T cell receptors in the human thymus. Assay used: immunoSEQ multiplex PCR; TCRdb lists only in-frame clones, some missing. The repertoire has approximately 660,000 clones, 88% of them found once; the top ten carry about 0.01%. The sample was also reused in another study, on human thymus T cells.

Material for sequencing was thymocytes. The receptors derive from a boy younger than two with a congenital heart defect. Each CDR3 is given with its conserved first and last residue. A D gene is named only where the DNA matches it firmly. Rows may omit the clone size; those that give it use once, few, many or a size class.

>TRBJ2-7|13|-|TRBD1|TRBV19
TGTGCCAGTACAGGACAGGTCTCCTACGAGCAGTACTTC
CASTGQVSYEQYF
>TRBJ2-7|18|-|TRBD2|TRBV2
TGTGCCAGCAGTGAATCCCCCTCCCTGGATAGCGGGAGTTTCGAGCAGTACTTC
CASSESPSLDSGSFEQYF
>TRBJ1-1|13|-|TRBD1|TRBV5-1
TGCGCCAGCCGGGACAGAACAAACACTGAAGCTTTCTTT
CASRDRTNTEAFF
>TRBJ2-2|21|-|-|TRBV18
TGTGCCAGCTCACCAATCAAACGAGGCCCTCTCCTAGCGATCAACACCGGGGAGCTGTTTTTT
CASSPIKRGPLLAINTGELFF
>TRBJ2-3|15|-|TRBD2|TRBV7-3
TGTGCCAGCAGCTTATTACTAGCGGGCACAGATACGCAGTATTTT
CASSLLLAGTDTQYF
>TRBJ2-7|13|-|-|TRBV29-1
TGCAGCGTTGAATGCAGGGTGTTCTACGAGCAGTACTTC
CSVECRVFYEQYF
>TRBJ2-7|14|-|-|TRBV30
TGTGCCTGGAGTGTACCTGACAGCACCTACGAGCAGTACTTC
CAWSVPDSTYEQYF
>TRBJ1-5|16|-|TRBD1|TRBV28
TGTGCCAGCAGTTTCTTAAGGGGGCCTGAGGGGCAGCCCCAGCATTTT
CASSFLRGPEGQPQHF
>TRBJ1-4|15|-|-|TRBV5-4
TGTGCCAGCAGCTTGGGGGGGCTTAGCCATGAAAAACTGTTTTTT
CASSLGGLSHEKLFF
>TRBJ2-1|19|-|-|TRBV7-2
TGTGCCAGCAGCTCAACCGGGACAGGGCCGAAGACTAGCGGCAATGAGCAGTTCTTC
CASSSTGTGPKTSGNEQFF
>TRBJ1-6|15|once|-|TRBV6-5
TGTGCCAGCAGCCCCGTCGCGGGGCAGTACTCACCCCTCCACTTT
CASSPVAGQYSPLHF
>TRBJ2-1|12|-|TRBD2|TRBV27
TGTGCCAGCAGGGGGACTAACAATGAGCAGTTCTTC
CASRGTNNEQFF
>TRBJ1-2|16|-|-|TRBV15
TGTGCCACCAGCAGAGATCGGAGCTTGTTGGACTATGGCTACACCTTC
CATSRDRSLLDYGYTF
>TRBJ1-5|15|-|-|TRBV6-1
TGTGCCAGCAGTGAAGGTTGCAGGGTCACTCAGCCCCAGCATTTT
CASSEGCRVTQPQHF
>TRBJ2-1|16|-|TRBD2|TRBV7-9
TGTGCCAGCAGCTCCCAAGCGGGAGGGCCCGAGCGTGTGCAGTTCTTC
CASSSQAGGPERVQFF
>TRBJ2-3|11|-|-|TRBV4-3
TGCGCCAGCAGCTCGGGGGATACGCAGTATTTT
CASSSGDTQYF
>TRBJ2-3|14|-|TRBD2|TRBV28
TGTGCCAGCAGTACGACTAGCGTGGCAGATACGCAGTATTTT
CASSTTSVADTQYF
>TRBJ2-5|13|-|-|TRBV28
TGTGCCAGCAGACGGGTACGGGGGGAGACCCAGTACTTC
CASRRVRGETQYF
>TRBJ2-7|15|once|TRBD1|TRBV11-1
TGTGCCAGCAGCATCTTCGGGACAGCTTCCTACGAGCAGTACTTC
CASSIFGTASYEQYF
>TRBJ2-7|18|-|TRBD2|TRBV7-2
TGTGCCAGCAGCTTAGCGGGGGGGGGACTAGCGCCCCGACACGAGCAGTACTTC
CASSLAGGGLAPRHEQYF
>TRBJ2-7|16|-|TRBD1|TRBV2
TGTGCCAGCAGTGTTCCGGGACAGGGGCCTTCCTACGAGCAGTACTTC
CASSVPGQGPSYEQYF
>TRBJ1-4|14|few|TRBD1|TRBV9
TGTGCCAGCAGCAAAGGACAGGGTCGCGAAAAACTGTTTTTT
CASSKGQGREKLFF
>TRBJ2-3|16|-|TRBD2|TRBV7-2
TGTGCCAGCAGCTCCCGGACGGGGAGGGAGACAGATACGCAGTATTTT
CASSSRTGRETDTQYF
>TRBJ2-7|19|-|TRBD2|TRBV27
TGTGCCAGCAGTCTAAGCAAAGCGGGAGGAGCTTTACACTCCTACGAGCAGTACTTC
CASSLSKAGGALHSYEQYF
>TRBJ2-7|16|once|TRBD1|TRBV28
TGTGCCAGCAGCCCACCCCCCCCACGACAGGGGGCCAAGCAGTACTTC
CASSPPPPRQGAKQYF
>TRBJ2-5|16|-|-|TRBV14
TGTGCCAGCAGCCAAGAGGGTACGCAGGGCGGAGAGACCCAGTACTTC
CASSQEGTQGGETQYF
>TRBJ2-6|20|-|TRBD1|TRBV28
TGTGCCAGCAGTTTACCTATCCGGGACAGGGGGCCGACTGGGGCCAACGTCCTGACTTTC
CASSLPIRDRGPTGANVLTF
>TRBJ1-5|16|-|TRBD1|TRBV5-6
TGTGCCAGCAGCTCAACCCGACAGGGAGGCAATCAGCCCCAGCATTTT
CASSSTRQGGNQPQHF
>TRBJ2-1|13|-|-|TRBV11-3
TGTGCCAGCAGCTGGCAGGCCTACAATGAGCAGTTCTTC
CASSWQAYNEQFF
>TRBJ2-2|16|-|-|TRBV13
TGTGCCAGCAGCTTGGATCGGACAGTGAACACCGGGGAGCTGTTTTTT
CASSLDRTVNTGELFF
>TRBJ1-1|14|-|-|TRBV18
TGTGCCAGCTCACCAAAAAGACTTTACACTGAAGCTTTCTTT
CASSPKRLYTEAFF
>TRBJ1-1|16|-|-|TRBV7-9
TGTGCCAGCAGCTTAATGGGGGCCCAGCGGTCCACTGAAGCTTTCTTT
CASSLMGAQRSTEAFF
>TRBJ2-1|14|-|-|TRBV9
TGTGCCAGCAGCGTAGATTTCCGACTCAACGAGCAGTTCTTC
CASSVDFRLNEQFF
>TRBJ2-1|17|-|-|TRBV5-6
TGTGCCAGCAGTTCAAACGTGATATCGCGGAGCTACAATGAGCAGTTCTTC
CASSSNVISRSYNEQFF
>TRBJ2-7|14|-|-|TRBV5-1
TGCGCCAGCAGCTTGGGGGCAGTAGCCTACGAGCAGTACTTC
CASSLGAVAYEQYF
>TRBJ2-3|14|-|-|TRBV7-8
TGTGCCAGCAGCCTTGGACACGGGCCAGATACGCAGTATTTT
CASSLGHGPDTQYF
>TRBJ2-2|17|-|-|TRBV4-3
TGCGCCAGCAGCCAAGATTTCCTAGTCCCTAACACCGGGGAGCTGTTTTTT
CASSQDFLVPNTGELFF
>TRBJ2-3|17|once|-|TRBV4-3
TGCGCCAGCAGCCTCCCTGTGTGGGGGACTCACACAGATACGCAGTATTTT
CASSLPVWGTHTDTQYF
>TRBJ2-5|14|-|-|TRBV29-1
TGCAGCGTTGCGGGGGACGCCGCCCAAGAGACCCAGTACTTC
CSVAGDAAQETQYF
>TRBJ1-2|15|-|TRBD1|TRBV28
TGTGCCAGCAGCCAACGGACAGGGCCCTTGAAGGGCTACACCTTC
CASSQRTGPLKGYTF
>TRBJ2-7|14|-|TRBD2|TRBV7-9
TGTGCCAGCACACCCGGCGGGGGGTCCTACGAGCAGTACTTC
CASTPGGGSYEQYF
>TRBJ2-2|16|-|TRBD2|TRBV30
TGTGCCTGGAGGAGGGCGGGACTAGCGGGAGCCGGGGAGCTGTTTTTT
CAWRRAGLAGAGELFF
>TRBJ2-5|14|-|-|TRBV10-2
TGCGCCAGCCCCGCGCCCCCTCGGTCAGAGACCCAGTACTTC
CASPAPPRSETQYF
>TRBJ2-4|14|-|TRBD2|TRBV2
TGTGCCAGCGGGACTAGCGAGCCCAAAAACATTCAGTACTTC
CASGTSEPKNIQYF